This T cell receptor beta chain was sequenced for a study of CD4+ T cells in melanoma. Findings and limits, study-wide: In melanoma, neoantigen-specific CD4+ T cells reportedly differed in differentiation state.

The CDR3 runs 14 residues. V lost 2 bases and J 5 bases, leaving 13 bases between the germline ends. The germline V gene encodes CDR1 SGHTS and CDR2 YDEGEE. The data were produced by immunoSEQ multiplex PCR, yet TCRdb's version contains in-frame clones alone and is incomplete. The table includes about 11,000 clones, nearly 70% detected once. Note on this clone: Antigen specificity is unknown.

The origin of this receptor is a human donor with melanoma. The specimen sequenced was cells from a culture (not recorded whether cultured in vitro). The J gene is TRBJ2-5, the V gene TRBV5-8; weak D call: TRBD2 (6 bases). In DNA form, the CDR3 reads TGTGCCAGCAGCTTAAGGACCCGGGAGGAGACCCAGTACTTC. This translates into CASSLRTREETQYF.